This TCR beta chain comes out of a study of cytomegalovirus exposure and HLA in healthy donors (dated by TCRdb to the late 2010s). For context, the study as a whole: An earlier analysis of fewer than 750 of the donors reported 276 Gb of sequence data and some 110 million unique TCR beta sequences obtained from some 170 million T cells. All discovery cohort repertoires had been generated using a single sequencing platform. Rather than drawing on any new phenotypic data, the later analysis identified candidate immune exposures from TCR beta sequences and the way those sequences occurred across donors. A later analysis re-examined previously published TCR beta repertoires from roughly 720 donors and added high-resolution HLA genotyping to investigate patterns of TCR occurrence. The genetic ancestry cluster associated with self-reported Caucasian donors included approximately 85% of the roughly 360 genotyped donors. The study profiled the T cell repertoires of approximately 700 subjects by immunosequencing and related them to cytomegalovirus serostatus. The number of donors typed differed by locus, with 629-630 for A, B, C, DRB1 and DQB1, around 500 for DQA1, over 600 for DPA1, and some 440 for DPB1. On average, about 200,000 unique TCR beta nucleotide sequences were sequenced per donor among 398 genotyped donors of the cohort, with about 17% of those sequences being non-productive. In a later genetic analysis, genome-wide SNP genotypes for about 55% of the roughly 700 donors were used, and that subset was treated as a discovery cohort. About 300 gigabases of sequencing data and 70 million to 95 million unique TCR sequences made up an early release that covered about 640 HLA-typed donors. Besides the first cohort of 666 subjects, a separate validation cohort made up of over 95 different subjects was used. An earlier analysis of around 580 of the donors used high-throughput TCR beta sequencing to judge whether each TCR beta V gene segment behaved as functional or pseudogenic. To predict cytomegalovirus infection status, the study combined high-throughput TCR immunosequencing, statistical association of individual TCRs with disease status, and machine learning. Alongside the repertoire data, information on donor age, sex, ethnicity and CMV serostatus was compiled. Because of strong linkage in the cohort, four to six DR-DQ haplotypes were treated as single units for association and clustering. The study aimed to test whether cataloging public T cell receptors could reveal signatures of past pathogen exposure. HLA typing covered class I and class II loci at four-digit resolution. General conclusions and limits of the study: Broadly in line with IMGT annotations, most TCR beta V segments showed up in productive rearrangements about 87% or about 30% of the time in an earlier analysis of around 550 of the donors. According to a later analysis, TCR association rates differed among HLA loci, with DRB1 alleles showing the most associated TCRs and HLA-C alleles showing the fewest. Because some donors lacked HLA typing at each locus, the association tests relied only on the typed subset. A few of the identified cytomegalovirus-associated TCR beta chains were confirmed in vitro to be specific for cytomegalovirus antigens. In this cohort, only TCR beta chains were sequenced, and detectable features were limited by the absence of alpha or paired-chain data. The earlier analysis of fewer than 750 of the donors excluded some 16 rarely observed V segments, including chromosome 9 orphons, because counts were too low. Strong co-occurrence of HLA alleles, especially DR and DQ, made assigning TCR associations to individual alleles difficult. The 87-base-pair reads could not distinguish some IMGT-functional V segments, including TRBV6-2 and TRBV6-3, so those segments were excluded. Across donors, most TCR sequences were observed very rarely, whereas some public TCRs were present in many individuals. The study listed 170 or so TCR beta chains as associated with cytomegalovirus. Most CMV-associated TCR beta chains appeared to be HLA-restricted in a later analysis, and the HLA associations seemed to be driven largely by CMV exposure. The authors suggested that the approach could potentially be extended to other disease states and immunological phenotypes. According to a later genetic analysis, donors in an Asian-associated ancestry cluster had fewer N-insertions in productive TCRs than the approximately 650-donor mean. Presence/absence analyses assumed roughly uniform sequencing depth across donors, an assumption that may not hold. The sequencing pipeline was judged likely to have produced a cluster of highly shared sequence variants as a technical artifact. A later analysis found that HLA-associated TCR beta chains were more clonally expanded and had lower generation probabilities than equally common non-associated chains. The classifier was reported to diagnose cytomegalovirus status with high specificity and sensitivity in both the original and validation cohorts. A later analysis reported that several top co-occurrence clusters appeared linked to parvovirus B19, influenza, CMV and Epstein-Barr virus. Correlated functional status among segregating V segments might be attributable to linkage disequilibrium, but an unknown experimental factor could not be ruled out. A further reported finding was that TCR beta sequences accurately predicted the HLA-A and HLA-B alleles for most subjects in the first cohort. In a later genetic analysis, a missense DCLRE1C variant was associated with V-gene and J-gene trimming of TCR beta chains, and the association was replicated in an independent cohort. CMV serostatus was the only immune exposure information available for the cohort. A later analysis associated 16,951 TCR beta sequences with specific HLA alleles at a false discovery rate of 0.05.

Remarks on this clone: The antigen it recognizes is unknown.

V and J are truncated by 2 bases and 3 bases respectively, leaving an intervening sequence of 7 bases. For CDR1 and CDR2, the germline V gene lists MNHEY and SVGAGI. The CDR3 spans 13 residues, from the cysteine through the phenylalanine. The kept DNA is CDR3 alone, 39 bases in frame from the first base. Receptors were amplified or captured by the immunoSEQ multiplex PCR assay. The multiplex PCR relied on a mix of 60 forward primers for TCR Vbeta segments and 13 reverse primers for TCR Jbeta segments. A multiplex PCR assay on genomic DNA amplified the CDR3 region of rearranged TCR beta genes. Amplified TCR beta libraries were sequenced as 87-base-pair reads on the Illumina HiSeq System. In the authors' own workflow: In a later analysis, tens of millions of unique TCR beta chains were counted across the 650 to 750 repertoires, and roughly 11 million of these chains were shared by at least two donors. A nearest-neighbor algorithm error-corrected the raw reads and collapsed the reads into unique sequences, merging closely related sequences to remove PCR and sequencing errors. To assign V, D and J gene segments, CDR3 sequences were aligned to IMGT reference sequences. For a sequence to be retained, a match of at least six nucleotides to both a V gene segment and a J gene segment was required. A rearrangement counted as productive if the CDR3 had no stop codons and remained in frame with V and J, and every other rearrangement counted as non-productive. Following IMGT convention, CDR3 was defined as the stretch from the second conserved V-encoded cysteine to the conserved J-encoded phenylalanine. Sequences without an unambiguous match to a single V gene segment were excluded from the earlier analysis of approximately 600 of the donors. In an earlier analysis of 450 to 700 of the donors, V segments were called functional above 56.7% productive rearrangements and were called segregating when the between-donor standard deviation exceeded 5%. To diagnose cytomegalovirus status from the catalog of TCR beta chain sequences, a statistical classification framework was built. In a later analysis, V and J genes were assigned by comparing TCR nucleotide sequences against IMGT/GENE-DB human TR gene sequences. Using the TCRdist pipeline, a later analysis assigned CDR3 sequences along with most-parsimonious VDJ recombination scenarios. A later analysis defined each TCR beta chain by its CDR3 amino acid sequence plus V-gene family, and excluded reads lacking a unique V-gene family. As a way to deal with suspected cross-contamination and a sequencing artifact, a later analysis dropped over 550 nucleotide sequences that were highly shared and had low generation probability. For each public chain, a later analysis derived a clonal expansion index from normalized ranks of inferred template counts within each repertoire. A later analysis computed generation probabilities with a VDJ recombination model fitted to out-of-frame rearrangements, and checked the results against IGoR. In a later analysis, hypergeometric tests were used to score TCR-TCR, TCR-HLA and TCR-CMV co-occurrence, with a repertoire-size bias correction applied to TCR pairs. False discovery rates were estimated in a later analysis by permuting HLA or CMV assignments 20 times. A later analysis grouped co-occurring TCRs with DBSCAN, adding TCRdist sequence similarity when clustering within HLA-allele-positive subsets. For co-occurrence clustering, repertoires with fewer than 30,000 or more than 120,000 public chains were excluded, along with roughly 5 repertoires with anomalous nucleotide sharing. The table was pulled from immuneACCESS by TCRdb, which kept in-frame rearrangements only. Such tables lose some clones; where checked, under half of the loss comes from unresolved V genes, and the rest has no known cause. The V and J calls and clone size were taken over from that table, and D and trimming were inferred from the DNA. The table for this sample shows around 70,000 clones. More than 1.5% of the sample is taken by the ten largest.

The cohort consisted of 650 to 850 healthy bone marrow donors. All cohort members were sampled while nominally healthy, although unrecorded immune exposures were likely present. The donor tested CMV seronegative and was one of the 352 seronegative cohort members. A peripheral blood sample was provided by each donor, and peripheral blood mononuclear cells were used for TCR beta sequencing. Genomic DNA was extracted from the blood cell samples with the Qiagen DNeasy Blood Extraction Kit. This receptor was taken from a woman aged 25 to 39 in good health and CMV-seronegative. Sequencing was done on a sample of PBMCs. The chain is made from TRBV6-5 and TRBJ1-2, with the D gene call left open. CDR3 region: CASSYVGYYGYTF. The nucleotide sequence reads TGTGCCAGCAGTTACGTCGGTTACTATGGCTACACCTTC.